This TCR beta chain derives from a study of cytomegalovirus exposure and HLA in healthy donors. Study-level findings and limits: In an earlier analysis, productive rearrangement rates for most beta V segments clustered near 87% or 30%. Later genetic work tied a missense DCLRE1C variant to beta-chain V and J trimming.

The PCR was carried out with 60 Vbeta primers and 13 Jbeta primers. Assay: immunoSEQ multiplex PCR; the TCRdb copy retains only in-frame clones and omits some. The profile shows some 150,000 clones, about 80% of them singletons. Points on this clone: Its antigen remains unidentified.

This CDR3 has 13 amino acids. The germline V gene has CDR1 MNHNS and CDR2 SASEGT. What was sequenced was PBMCs. The chain couples TRBV6-1 to TRBJ2-5; possible D gene TRBD1, 6 bases. The tail of the sequence fits TRBJ2-7 better, so the J call may be wrong. The sequence derives from a male donor in good health and CMV-seronegative. The CDR3, as DNA: TGTGCCAGCAGTTGGGACATCTCCTACGAGCAGTACTTC. Translating it yields CASSWDISYEQYF.